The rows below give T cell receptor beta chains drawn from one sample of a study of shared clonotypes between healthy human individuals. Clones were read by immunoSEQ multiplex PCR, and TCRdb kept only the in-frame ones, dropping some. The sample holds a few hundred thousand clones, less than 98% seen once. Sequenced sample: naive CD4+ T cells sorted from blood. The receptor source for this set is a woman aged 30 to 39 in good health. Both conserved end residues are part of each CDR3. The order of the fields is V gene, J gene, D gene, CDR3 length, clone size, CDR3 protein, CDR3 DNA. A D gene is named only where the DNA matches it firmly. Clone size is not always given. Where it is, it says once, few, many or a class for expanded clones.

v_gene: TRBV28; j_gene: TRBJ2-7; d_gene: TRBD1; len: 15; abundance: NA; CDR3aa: CASSATGTGGGEQYF; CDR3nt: TGTGCCAGCAGTGCCACTGGGACAGGGGGTGGAGAGCAGTACTTC
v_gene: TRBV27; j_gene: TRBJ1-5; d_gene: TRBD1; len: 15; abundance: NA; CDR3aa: CASSSTTGGSQPQHF; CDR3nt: TGTGCCAGCAGTTCTACGACAGGGGGCAGTCAGCCCCAGCATTTT
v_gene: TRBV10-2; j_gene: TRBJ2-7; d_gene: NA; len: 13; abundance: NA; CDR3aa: CASSDPGTYEQYF; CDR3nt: TGCGCCAGCAGTGATCCCGGGACCTACGAGCAGTACTTC
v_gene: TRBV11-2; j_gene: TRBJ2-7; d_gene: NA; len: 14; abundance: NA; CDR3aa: CASSLALARYEQYF; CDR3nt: TGTGCCAGCAGCTTAGCACTAGCTAGGTACGAGCAGTACTTC
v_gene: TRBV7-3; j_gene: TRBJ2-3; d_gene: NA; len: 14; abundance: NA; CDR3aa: CASSPGTVADTQYF; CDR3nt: TGTGCCAGCAGCCCCGGGACTGTCGCAGATACGCAGTATTTT
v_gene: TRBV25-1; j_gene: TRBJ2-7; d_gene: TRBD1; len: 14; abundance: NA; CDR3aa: CASSAGTGRYEQYF; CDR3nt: TGTGCCAGCAGTGCGGGGACAGGGCGTTACGAGCAGTACTTC
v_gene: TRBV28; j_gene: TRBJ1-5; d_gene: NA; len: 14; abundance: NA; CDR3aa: CASSITSSNQPQHF; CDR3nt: TGTGCCAGCAGTATAACATCTAGCAATCAGCCCCAGCATTTT
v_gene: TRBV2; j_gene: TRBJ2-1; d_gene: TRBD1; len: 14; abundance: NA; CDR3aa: CASRARQGYNEQFF; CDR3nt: TGTGCCAGCCGTGCTAGACAGGGATACAATGAGCAGTTCTTC
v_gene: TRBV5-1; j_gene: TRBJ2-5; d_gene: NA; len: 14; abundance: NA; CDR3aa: CASSLAGAEETQYF; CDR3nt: TGCGCCAGCAGCTTGGCTGGGGCAGAAGAGACCCAGTACTTC
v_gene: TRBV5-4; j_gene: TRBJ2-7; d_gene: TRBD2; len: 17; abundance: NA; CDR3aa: CASSPGTSGLEPDEQYF; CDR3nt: TGTGCCAGCAGCCCCGGGACTAGCGGCCTTGAGCCGGACGAGCAGTACTTC
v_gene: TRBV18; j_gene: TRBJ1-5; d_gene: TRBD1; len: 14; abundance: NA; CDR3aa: CASSPDRVNQPQHF; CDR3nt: TGTGCCAGCTCACCAGACAGGGTCAATCAGCCCCAGCATTTT
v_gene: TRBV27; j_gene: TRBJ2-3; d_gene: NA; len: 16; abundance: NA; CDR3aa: CASSFLRDLPTDTQYF; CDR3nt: TGTGCCAGCAGTTTCTTAAGGGACCTGCCCACAGATACGCAGTATTTT
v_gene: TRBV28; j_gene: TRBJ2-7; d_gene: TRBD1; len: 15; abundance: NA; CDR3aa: CASSPRGTGLHLLYF; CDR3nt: TGTGCCAGCAGTCCACGTGGGACAGGGCTCCACTTGCTGTACTTC
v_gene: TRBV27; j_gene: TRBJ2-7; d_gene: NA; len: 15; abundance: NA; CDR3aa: CASRPNRALSYEQYF; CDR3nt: TGTGCCAGCAGACCGAACAGGGCCCTGTCCTACGAGCAGTACTTC
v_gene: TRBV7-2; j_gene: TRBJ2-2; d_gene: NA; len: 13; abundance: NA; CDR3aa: CASSLLNTGELFF; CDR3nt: TGTGCCAGCAGCTTATTAAACACCGGGGAGCTGTTTTTT
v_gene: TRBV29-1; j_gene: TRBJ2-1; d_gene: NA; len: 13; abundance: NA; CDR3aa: CSVEWRRFDEQFF; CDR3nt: TGCAGCGTTGAATGGCGCAGATTCGATGAGCAGTTCTTC
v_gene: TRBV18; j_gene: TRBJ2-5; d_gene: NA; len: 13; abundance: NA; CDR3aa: CASSPGIQETQYF; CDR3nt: TGTGCCAGCTCACCGGGCATTCAAGAGACCCAGTACTTC
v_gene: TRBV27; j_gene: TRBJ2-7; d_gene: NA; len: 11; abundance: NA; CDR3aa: CASSLLYEQYF; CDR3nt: TGTGCCAGCAGTCTTCTCTACGAGCAGTACTTC
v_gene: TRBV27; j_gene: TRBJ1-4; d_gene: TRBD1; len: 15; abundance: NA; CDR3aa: CASRGQVATNEKLFF; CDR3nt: TGTGCCAGCAGGGGACAGGTTGCAACTAATGAAAAACTGTTTTTT
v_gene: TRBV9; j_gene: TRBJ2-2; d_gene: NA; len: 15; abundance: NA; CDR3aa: CASSLGVVNTGELFF; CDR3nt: TGTGCCAGCAGCCTAGGAGTTGTTAACACCGGGGAGCTGTTTTTT
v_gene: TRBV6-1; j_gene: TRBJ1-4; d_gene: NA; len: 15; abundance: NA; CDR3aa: CASSEAPTTNEKLFF; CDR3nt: TGTGCCAGCAGTGAAGCCCCGACAACTAATGAAAAACTGTTTTTT
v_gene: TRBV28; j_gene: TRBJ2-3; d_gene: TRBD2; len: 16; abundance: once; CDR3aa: CASSLVASGYTDTQYF; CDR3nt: TGTGCCAGCAGTTTAGTCGCTAGCGGATACACAGATACGCAGTATTTT
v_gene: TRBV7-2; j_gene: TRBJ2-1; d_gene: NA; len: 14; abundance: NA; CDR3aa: CASSFIRGVNEQFF; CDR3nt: TGTGCCAGCAGCTTTATTAGAGGGGTCAATGAGCAGTTCTTC
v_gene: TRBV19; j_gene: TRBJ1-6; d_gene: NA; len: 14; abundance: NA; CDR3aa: CASSIERRGSPLHF; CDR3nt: TGTGCCAGTAGTATAGAACGCCGGGGTTCACCCCTCCACTTT
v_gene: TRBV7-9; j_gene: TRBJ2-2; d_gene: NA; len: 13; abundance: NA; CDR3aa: CASSFASTGELFF; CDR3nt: TGTGCCAGCAGCTTTGCGAGCACCGGGGAGCTGTTTTTT
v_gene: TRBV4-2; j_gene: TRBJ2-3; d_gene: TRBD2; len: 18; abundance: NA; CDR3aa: CASSQDWPAGPLTDTQYF; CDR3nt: TGTGCCAGCAGCCAAGATTGGCCAGCGGGACCTCTCACAGATACGCAGTATTTT
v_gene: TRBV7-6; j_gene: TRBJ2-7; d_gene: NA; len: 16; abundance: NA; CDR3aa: CASSLFGGQSSYEQYF; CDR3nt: TGTGCCAGCAGCTTATTTGGGGGTCAAAGCTCCTACGAGCAGTACTTC
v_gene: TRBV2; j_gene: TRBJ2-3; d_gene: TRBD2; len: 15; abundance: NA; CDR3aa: CASTSGTSFADTQYF; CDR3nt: TGTGCCAGCACTTCCGGGACTAGTTTCGCAGATACGCAGTATTTT